The 9 T cell receptor beta chains in this list originate from one sample, sequenced in a study of blood T cell repertoires in COVID-19 (dated by TCRdb to the early 2020s). Library preparation was by the immunoSEQ multiplex PCR assay. Held by TCRdb, this immuneACCESS table contains in-frame sequences only and omits some clones. Under half of the omission traces to an unresolved V gene where checked; the cause of the rest is unknown. This sample comprises 99,000 or so clones, approximately 80% of them detected only once. Jointly, the top ten make up approximately 26% of the sample. The source material was peripheral blood. These receptors all stem from a man aged 55 to 69 with acute or convalescent COVID-19.

The J gene is TRBJ1-6, the V gene TRBV5-1; no clear D gene. With 0 bases removed from V and 5 bases from J, the gap between germline ends came to 24 bases. This CDR3 spans 20 amino acids. Germline-derived CDR1 and CDR2 are SGHRS and YFSETQ. The CDR3 DNA follows: TGCGCCAGCAGCTTGGGGGTCGTCGGGTGGCACCATAGTAATAATTCACCCCTCCACTTT. Translated: CASSLGVVGWHHSNNSPLHF. The full variable domain, with the rest looked up from reference TRBV5-1 and TRBJ1-6, is KAGVTQTPRYLIKTRGQQVTLSCSPISGHRSVSWYQQTPGQGLQFLFEYFSETQRNKGNFPGRFSGRQFSNSRSEMNVSTLELGDSALYLCASSLGVVGWHHSNNSPLHFGNGTRLTVT.

V gene TRBV11-2 combines with J gene TRBJ2-2; TRBD2 agrees at 8 bases. This CDR3 has 16 residues. V was pared by 3 bases and J by 6 bases, with 9 bases of the junction left unmatched. Germline lookup yields CDR1 SGHAT and CDR2 FQNNGV. CDR3: CASSFSSGSVAGELFF. In DNA form, the CDR3 reads TGTGCCAGCAGCTTTTCAAGCGGGAGTGTGGCCGGGGAGCTGTTTTTT.

V usage is TRBV7-9 and J usage is TRBJ1-1; 8 nucleotides align to TRBD1. The J segment lost 11 bases and the V segment lost 5 bases, leaving 13 bases of the junction unmatched. CDR3 size: 14 residues. CDR1 and CDR2 (germline): SEHNR, FQNEAQ (reference sequence). CDR3 bases: TGTGCCAGCAGCCGGACAGGGAATGACGGGCGCGCTTTCTTT. This sequence encodes CASSRTGNDGRAFF. Full variable domain (remainder filled in from reference TRBV7-9 and TRBJ1-1): DTGVSQNPRHKITKRGQNVTFRCDPISEHNRLYWYRQTLGQGPEFLTYFQNEAQLEKSRLLSDRFSAERPKGSFSTLEIQRTEQGDSAMYLCASSRTGNDGRAFFGQGTRLTVV.

The V gene is TRBV6-5, the J gene TRBJ2-1; D perhaps matches TRBD1 (9 bases). Germline CDR1 MNHEY, CDR2 SVGAGI. The CDR3 runs to 16 residues. Trimming removed 6 bases at V and 7 bases at J, with 22 bases between. The CDR3 here is CASSYRGREAGNEQFF. CDR3 nucleotide sequence: TGTGCCAGCAGCTACAGGGGGCGGGAGGCCGGGAATGAGCAGTTCTTC.

This chain links TRBV24-1 with TRBJ1-6; 9 positions agree with TRBD1. The CDR3 runs to 15 residues. Per the germline V gene, CDR1 is KGHDR and CDR2 is SFDVKD. The ends lost 7 bases at V and 6 bases at J; junction bases unmatched: 6. In nucleotides, the CDR3 is TGTGCCACCAGCGCCGGACAGGGGCTTAATTCACCCCTCCACTTT. Its protein product is CATSAGQGLNSPLHF.

The V call is TRBV5-1, the J call TRBJ1-5; D is perhaps TRBD1 (6 bases). Germline V gives CDR1 SGHRS, CDR2 YFSETQ. Trimming shortened V by 0 bases and J by 5 bases, and 12 bases separated the two germline ends. This CDR3 comprises 15 residues. Written as DNA, the CDR3 is TGCGCCAGCAGCTTGGCCGGGAGGGGGGATCAGCCCCAGCATTTT. Encoded protein: CASSLAGRGDQPQHF.

The chain carries TRBV24-1 and TRBJ2-5, with D maybe TRBD1 (5 bases). V was pared by 4 bases and J by 1 base, with 12 bases between. CDR1 and CDR2 from the germline V gene are KGHDR and SFDVKD. This CDR3 comprises 15 residues. CDR3 protein: CATSEGQGLQETQYF. CDR3 nucleotides: TGTGCCACCAGTGAGGGGCAGGGCCTCCAAGAGACCCAGTACTTC.

The chain has TRBV18 and TRBJ1-5; D remains unclear. The germline V gene encodes CDR1 KGHSH and CDR2 LQKENI. The CDR3 has 13 residues. Trimming shortened V by 1 base and J by 5 bases, and 6 bases separated the two germline ends. The CDR3: CASSPQRDQPQHF. CDR3 nucleotide sequence: TGTGCCAGCTCACCACAACGGGATCAGCCCCAGCATTTT. The full variable domain, its missing parts supplied by reference TRBV18 and TRBJ1-5, is NAGVMQNPRHLVRRRGQEARLRCSPMKGHSHVYWYRQLPEEGLKFMVYLQKENIIDESGMPKERFSAEFPKEGPSILRIQQVVRGDSAAYFCASSPQRDQPQHFGDGTRLSIL.

V usage is TRBV7-2 and J usage is TRBJ2-1, with a possible D match to TRBD2 (5 bases). V lost 5 bases and J lost 0, with 11 bases in between. Germline assignment: CDR1 SGHTA and CDR2 FQGNSA. The CDR3 is made up of 15 amino acids. CDR3 bases: TGTGCCAGCAGCCAAGGCCGGGGCTCCTACAATGAGCAGTTCTTC. Amino acid sequence: CASSQGRGSYNEQFF.